The 2 T cell receptor beta chains in this list originate from one sample, sequenced in a study of cytomegalovirus exposure and HLA in healthy donors. The PCR used 60 Vbeta and 13 Jbeta primers. Repertoires were generated with immunoSEQ multiplex PCR, while TCRdb's copy carries only in-frame clones and drops some. Of roughly 130,000 clones listed, more than 80% are singletons. Sample: PBMCs. Receptors originate from a male donor in good health and CMV-seronegative.

This clone appeared a few times. The rearrangement joins TRBV5-1 to TRBJ1-2; no clear D. V lost 0 bases to trimming and J lost 3 bases, with 15 bases between them. Germline V CDR1 and CDR2: SGHRS, YFSETQ. The CDR3 is 16 amino acids. CDR3 in amino acids: CASSLGMAYEDYGYTF. CDR3 nucleotide sequence: TGCGCCAGCAGCTTGGGGATGGCCTACGAGGACTATGGCTACACCTTC.

This chain connects TRBV27 to TRBJ2-3; 16 positions match TRBD2. The CDR3 has 17 residues. V trimming: 5 bases; J trimming: 7 bases; junction bases outside the gene matches: 9. Germline V gene sequence: CDR1 MNHEY, CDR2 SMNVEV (reference sequence). This CDR3 is CASSPLMGLAGGNTQYF. DNA of the CDR3: TGTGCCAGCAGTCCTTTGATGGGACTAGCGGGAGGGAATACGCAGTATTTT.